This T cell receptor (beta chain) was identified during a study of blood T cell repertoires in COVID-19. Study-level background: T cells, B-cell-depleted T cells, or PBMCs supplied cDNA or gDNA.

The V gene's germline CDR1 is SQVTM and CDR2 ANQGSEA. The CDR3 covers 13 residues. Trimming took 6 bases from V and 5 from J; bases not matched to a gene: 6. In the original workflow: Reference gene primer amplification gave estimated nucleated cell counts. The method was immunoSEQ multiplex PCR; TCRdb's version includes in-frame clones alone and lacks a portion of them. V, J and clone size reflect that table, while D and trimming were determined from the DNA. The sample gives over 70,000 clones, over 75% of which show up once; around 10% is in the top ten. This sequence originates from a man at least 80 years old with acute or convalescent COVID-19. The rearrangement joins TRBV29-1 to TRBJ2-5; 10 nucleotides match TRBD1. Sequenced material: peripheral blood. The DNA for the CDR3 is TGCAGCGTCATGACAGGGGGCGTTGAGACCCAGTACTTC. It specifies CSVMTGGVETQYF.